Listed here is a single T cell receptor (beta chain). Its antigen is not known. The sample is drawn from a study of human T cells and chemical hapten exposure. Study overall: A roughly 2 cm by roughly 2 cm inner upper arm patch received 2% DPC for sensitization. Findings and caveats of the study: Healthy individuals' immune responses may differ from those of donors, who had alopecia.

The V gene's germline CDR1 is DFQATT and CDR2 SNEGSKA (reference sequence). The CDR3 consists of 12 residues. V was trimmed by 3 bases and J by 6 bases, leaving 11 bases between them. Source study methods: Ranging from roughly 20,000 to 750,000, TCR counts per sample had a median value of 95,638. TCRdb reanalysed the RACE reads using MiXCR and keeps one entry per CDR3 protein. What appears here as the V and J calls and clone size reflects TCRdb's work, not the paper's. Among about 84,000 distinct CDR3 sequences, about 10% were seen once, and the ten largest hold around 5%. Indicated time point: patch test 2, 6 weeks after DPC sensitization. As to treatment: therapeutic diphenylcyclopropenone sensitization with weekly scalp DPC.

The sequence was obtained from a woman aged 45-65 years with alopecia areata. Some clones in this sample may be carry-over from other donors' samples. J is TRBJ1-2 and V is TRBV20-1, with no clear D. Here the sequenced sample was whole blood, taken in connection with sensitization to the hapten diphenylcyclopropenone (DPC). CDR3 loop: CSASSANHGYTF. CDR3 nucleotide sequence: TGCAGTGCTAGTTCAGCAAATCATGGCTACACCTTC.